A selection of T cell receptor beta chains follows, all from one sample in a study of beta chain features in type 1 diabetes. Method: immunoSEQ multiplex PCR; TCRdb's copy keeps in-frame clones and lacks some. The sample carries 350,000 to 450,000 clones, approximately 15% recorded once. What was sequenced was naive CD4+ T cells from blood. The receptors come from a man in his thirties or forties in good health. Both conserved end residues are part of each CDR3. A D gene is named only where the DNA matches it firmly. Rows may omit the clone size; those that give it use once, few, many or a size class.

clone_size j_call v_call d_call cdr3_aa cdr3_nt
NA TRBJ1-2 TRBV7-9 NA CASSLDPEGGYTF TGTGCCAGCAGCTTAGACCCCGAGGGTGGCTACACCTTC
few TRBJ2-5 TRBV7-8 TRBD1 CASSRAPGQEETQYF TGTGCCAGCAGCAGAGCTCCGGGACAGGAAGAGACCCAGTACTTC
NA TRBJ2-1 TRBV5-4 NA CASSLPSNYNEQFF TGTGCCAGCAGCTTACCCAGCAATTACAATGAGCAGTTCTTC
few TRBJ1-2 TRBV14 NA CASSQDLGVNYGYTF TGTGCCAGCAGCCAAGATCTGGGTGTCAACTATGGCTACACCTTC
few TRBJ2-5 TRBV6-1 NA CASSARETQYF TGTGCCAGCAGTGCCAGAGAGACCCAGTACTTC
NA TRBJ1-2 TRBV4-3 TRBD1 CASSQESGQGMFGYTF TGCGCCAGCAGCCAAGAATCAGGACAGGGGATGTTTGGCTACACCTTC
NA TRBJ2-3 TRBV10-3 TRBD2 CATRTSGEATDTQYF TGTGCCACCCGGACTAGCGGGGAGGCTACCGATACGCAGTATTTT
NA TRBJ2-1 TRBV7-8 NA CASSLLSTGTEWGNEQFF TGTGCCAGCAGCTTATTGAGTACCGGGACCGAATGGGGGAATGAGCAGTTCTTC
few TRBJ1-1 TRBV6-5 NA CASSSFGVNTEAFF TGTGCCAGCAGTTCATTCGGGGTGAACACTGAAGCTTTCTTT
few TRBJ2-1 TRBV18 TRBD2 CASSPQILAGVFSEQFF TGTGCCAGCTCACCGCAAATCCTAGCGGGAGTGTTTAGTGAGCAGTTCTTC
few TRBJ2-5 TRBV9 TRBD2 CASSRTSGQETQYF TGTGCCAGCAGTCGTACTAGCGGTCAAGAGACCCAGTACTTC
NA TRBJ2-1 TRBV30 NA CAWSVRISSGNEQFF TGTGCCTGGAGTGTAAGGATATCGTCCGGCAATGAGCAGTTCTTC
few TRBJ2-5 TRBV7-2 NA CASSLERGHRWETQYF TGTGCCAGCAGCTTAGAAAGAGGGCACAGGTGGGAGACCCAGTACTTC
few TRBJ2-1 TRBV18 NA CASSPWQGEQFF TGTGCCAGCTCACCCTGGCAGGGGGAGCAGTTCTTC
NA TRBJ1-1 TRBV30 TRBD1 CAWRHRGDTEAFF TGTGCCTGGAGGCACAGGGGGGACACTGAAGCTTTCTTT
few TRBJ2-5 TRBV5-4 TRBD2 CASSLGTSGGNQETQYF TGTGCCAGCAGCCTAGGGACTAGCGGGGGGAACCAAGAGACCCAGTACTTC
few TRBJ2-1 TRBV6-1 NA CASITKDEQFF TGTGCCAGCATTACGAAGGATGAGCAGTTCTTC
few TRBJ2-3 TRBV7-9 TRBD2 CASRPSGSSGWADTQYF TGTGCCAGCCGGCCTAGCGGGAGCTCAGGGTGGGCAGATACGCAGTATTTT
NA TRBJ2-4 TRBV19 TRBD1 CASLGTDLTKNIQYF TGTGCCAGCCTCGGGACAGATTTAACCAAAAACATTCAGTACTTC
NA TRBJ2-7 TRBV5-1 NA CASSLHGGTYEQYF TGCGCCAGCAGCCTACATGGCGGAACCTACGAGCAGTACTTC
few TRBJ2-7 TRBV20-1 NA CSAGTGYEQYF TGCAGTGCTGGGACGGGCTACGAGCAGTACTTC
few TRBJ2-3 TRBV12-5 TRBD1 CASGQPGQSTDTQYF TGTGCTAGTGGTCAGCCGGGACAGAGCACAGATACGCAGTATTTT
few TRBJ2-5 TRBV9 TRBD2 CASSAGTSGEETQYF TGTGCCAGCAGCGCCGGGACTAGCGGGGAAGAGACCCAGTACTTC
few TRBJ2-3 TRBV2 NA CASSEGGSDTQYF TGTGCCAGCAGTGAAGGGGGTTCAGATACGCAGTATTTT
NA TRBJ2-7 TRBV27 NA CASRRTASYEQYF TGTGCCAGCAGGAGGACAGCTTCCTACGAGCAGTACTTC
few TRBJ2-1 TRBV7-3 NA CASSLMALEFYNEQFF TGTGCCAGCAGCTTAATGGCACTAGAGTTCTACAATGAGCAGTTCTTC
NA TRBJ2-1 TRBV29-1 NA CSGLLVVDEQFF TGCAGCGGATTATTGGTGGTCGATGAGCAGTTCTTC
few TRBJ2-2 TRBV7-2 TRBD1 CASSLGDSHGELFF TGTGCCAGCAGCTTAGGGGACAGCCACGGGGAGCTGTTTTTT
NA TRBJ1-2 TRBV9 TRBD1 CASSVDGTGFNYGYTF TGTGCCAGCAGCGTAGACGGGACAGGCTTTAACTATGGCTACACCTTC
NA TRBJ2-5 TRBV4-3 NA CASSIETQYF TGCGCCAGCAGTATAGAGACCCAGTACTTC
NA TRBJ2-6 TRBV5-6 NA CASRPAGRPSGANVLTF TGTGCCAGCAGACCGGCAGGGCGCCCATCTGGGGCCAACGTCCTGACTTTC
few TRBJ2-5 TRBV19 NA CASSIRGFGETQYF TGTGCCAGTAGTATTCGGGGCTTCGGTGAGACCCAGTACTTC
NA TRBJ1-3 TRBV6-5 NA CASSYSIGNTIYF TGTGCCAGCAGTTACTCGATTGGAAACACCATATATTTT
few TRBJ1-2 TRBV7-8 NA CASSLALTAPNYGYTF TGTGCCAGCAGCTTAGCGCTTACCGCGCCCAACTATGGCTACACCTTC
NA TRBJ2-4 TRBV6-5 NA CASSYLNIQYF TGTGCCAGCAGTTACCTAAACATTCAGTACTTC
NA TRBJ1-1 TRBV7-9 NA CASSLEGRFEAFF TGTGCCAGCAGCTTAGAGGGGCGGTTTGAAGCTTTCTTT
NA TRBJ2-3 TRBV30 TRBD2 CAWSSREGLVDTQYF TGTGCCTGGAGCTCTCGGGAGGGCCTTGTGGATACGCAGTATTTT
few TRBJ2-3 TRBV5-1 TRBD2 CASSNGGNTDTQYF TGCGCCAGCAGCAACGGGGGGAACACAGATACGCAGTATTTT
NA TRBJ2-1 TRBV5-1 TRBD1 CASSLKTGGNEQFF TGCGCCAGCAGCTTAAAGACAGGGGGCAATGAGCAGTTCTTC